The 29 T cell receptor beta chains in this list originate from one sample, sequenced in a study of graft-versus-host responses after intestinal transplantation. Their target antigens are unknown. Clones were sequenced by immunoSEQ multiplex PCR, and TCRdb holds only the in-frame ones, with some missing. The sample has 85,000 to 110,000 clones; roughly 93% are singletons. The material sequenced was unstimulated CD8+ T cells sorted from spleen or lymph node cells, taken before intestinal transplant. The receptor set was obtained from a human donor who received an intestinal transplant.

This chain's CDR3 is CASSKDLQPQHF. Here the CDR3 DNA reads TGTGCCAGCAGCAAAGACCTACAGCCCCAGCATTTT. V gene TRBV21-1 combines with J gene TRBJ1-5. TRBV21-1 is annotated as a pseudogene. The CDR3 totals 12 residues.

This sequence joins TRBV20-1 and TRBJ1-2; D is unclear. V lost 3 bases and J 4 bases, leaving 6 bases between the germline ends. Germline CDR1 reads DFQATT; CDR2 reads SNEGSKA (reference sequence). The CDR3 sequence is 11 residues long. This chain's CDR3 is CSARDLYGYTF. The CDR3 coding sequence is TGCAGTGCTAGGGACCTCTATGGCTACACCTTC.

The chain recombines TRBV6-1 with TRBJ2-1; D is possibly TRBD1 or TRBD2 (5 bases each). CDR3 length: 12 residues. V lost 6 bases and J 8 bases, leaving 11 bases between the germline ends. From germline, CDR1 is MNHNS and CDR2 SASEGT. CDR3 region: CASSNGDDEQFF. As DNA, the CDR3 is TGTGCCAGCAGCAATGGGGACGATGAGCAGTTCTTC.

For this clone: The junction departs from the called germline gene at one end, perhaps through a read error. The rearrangement links TRBV6-6 to TRBJ1-1, with 7 bases identical to TRBD1. This CDR3 contains 13 residues. CDR1 MNHNY and CDR2 SVGAGI come from the germline V gene (reference sequence). The CDR3 sequence: CASSYSTGSDAFF. CDR3 bases: TGTGCCAGCAGTTACTCGACAGGGTCTGACGCTTTCTTT.

This chain connects TRBV7-9 to TRBJ1-1; no reliable D call. CDR1 and CDR2 from the germline V gene are SEHNR and FQNEAQ (reference sequence). V gave up 5 bases and J gave up 4 bases, with 14 bases separating them. The CDR3 consists of 14 residues. CDR3 amino acids: CASSEEDSGTEAFF. The CDR3 region has the DNA TGTGCCAGCAGCGAAGAGGACTCAGGCACTGAAGCTTTCTTT.

The CDR3 is CASSPEDRGRTNYGYTF. The CDR3, as DNA: TGTGCCAGCTCACCGGAGGACAGGGGTAGGACTAACTATGGCTACACCTTC. This rearrangement joins TRBV18 to TRBJ1-2; 9 positions match TRBD1. The CDR3 runs to 17 residues. The germline V gene has CDR1 KGHSH and CDR2 LQKENI. V lost 3 bases and J lost 0; bases outside the gene matches: 8.

V is TRBV10-3 and J is TRBJ2-7, with 8 bases identical to TRBD1. Per germline, CDR1 ENHRY and CDR2 SYGVKD. This CDR3 contains 13 residues. After removal of 8 bases from V and 4 bases from J, the junction contained 7 bases not matched to a gene. The DNA for the CDR3 is TGTGCCATCCTGGACAGGGAGGCTTACGAGCAGTACTTC. Translation gives CAILDREAYEQYF.

This rearrangement joins TRBV2 to TRBJ2-2, with D hard to call. Germline V gene lookup returns CDR1 SNHLY and CDR2 FYNNEI. V was shortened by 3 bases and J by 4 bases, with 9 bases between the two germline ends. The CDR3 is made up of 14 amino acids. In nucleotides, the CDR3 is TGTGCCAGCAGTGAGCGACAACTCACCGGGGAGCTGTTTTTT. Protein: CASSERQLTGELFF.

This clone occurred a few times. The J gene is TRBJ2-2, the V gene TRBV9; D call uncertain. There are 11 residues in the CDR3. Germline CDR1 is SGDLS and CDR2 is YYNGEE. The V gene lost 5 bases and the J gene lost 6 bases, with 5 bases spanning the gap. The CDR3 here is CASRSAGELFF. The CDR3 nucleotides read TGTGCCAGCAGAAGCGCCGGGGAGCTGTTTTTT. The full variable domain, with the rest looked up from reference TRBV9 and TRBJ2-2, is DSGVTQTPKHLITATGQRVTLRCSPRSGDLSVYWYQQSLDQGLQFLIQYYNGEERAKGNILERFSAQQFPDLHSELNLSSLELGDSALYFCASRSAGELFFGEGSRLTVL.

The CDR3: CASSLVGTGEDEQYF. In nucleotides, the CDR3 is TGTGCCAGCAGCTTGGTAGGGACAGGGGAAGACGAGCAGTACTTC. The gene calls are TRBV13 and TRBJ2-7; 10 bases map to TRBD1. CDR3 length: 15 residues. In germline, CDR1 is PRHDT, CDR2 FYEKMQ (reference sequence). V shed 3 bases and J 5 bases; nucleotides not matched to a gene: 7.

The rearrangement joins TRBV7-3 to TRBJ1-5; 7 bases line up with TRBD1. This CDR3 region has 17 residues. Per germline, CDR1 SGHTA and CDR2 FQGTGA. After removal of 1 base from V and 1 base from J, the junction contained 7 bases not matched to a gene. CDR3 coding DNA: TGTGCCAGCAGCTTAAGGGACAGACGCCTCAGCAATCAGCCCCAGCATTTT. Its protein is CASSLRDRRLSNQPQHF.

Note on this clone: Lacking the conserved final phenylalanine or tryptophan, this CDR3 likely reflects a read error. V and J are TRBV4-2 and TRBJ1-2, with D possibly TRBD1 on 6 matching bases. Germline-derived CDR1 and CDR2 are LGHNA and YNFKEQ. The CDR3 has 14 residues. Trimming shortened V by 0 bases and J by 5 bases, and 10 bases separated the two germline ends. The chain's CDR3 is CASSQEIGGYGYTL. The CDR3 DNA sequence: TGTGCCAGCAGCCAAGAAATAGGGGGGTATGGCTACACCCTC.

Here the CDR3 DNA reads TGTGCCAGCAGTTCTCTTGGACTAGCGGGGGGTCAGACCCAGTACTTC. Amino acid sequence: CASSSLGLAGGQTQYF. The chain carries TRBV6-6 and TRBJ2-5, with 14 bases identical to TRBD2. The germline V gene encodes CDR1 MNHNY and CDR2 SVGAGI (reference sequence). CDR3 length: 16 amino acids. Germline trimming cut 4 bases from V and 6 bases from J; bases unmatched to any gene: 7.

The chain employs TRBV7-9 and TRBJ2-1, with D unclear. Trimming left V 5 bases short and J 4 bases short, with 3 bases between. The length of the CDR3 is 11 residues. The germline gives CDR1 SEHNR, CDR2 FQNEAQ (reference sequence). CDR3 DNA sequence: TGTGCCAGCAGCAAATACAATGAGCAGTTCTTC. This sequence encodes CASSKYNEQFF.

The V call is TRBV9, the J call TRBJ2-7; D possibly corresponds to TRBD1 (6 bases). Trimming took off 5 bases at V and 0 bases at J, with 12 bases between the two ends. This CDR3 is 14 amino acids long. The germline V gene has CDR1 SGDLS and CDR2 YYNGEE. The chain's CDR3 is CASRPDRSSYEQYF. The CDR3 nucleotides read TGTGCCAGCAGACCGGACAGAAGCTCCTACGAGCAGTACTTC. Complete variable domain (other parts from reference TRBV9 and TRBJ2-7): DSGVTQTPKHLITATGQRVTLRCSPRSGDLSVYWYQQSLDQGLQFLIQYYNGEERAKGNILERFSAQQFPDLHSELNLSSLELGDSALYFCASRPDRSSYEQYFGPGTRLTVT.

The chain has TRBV13 and TRBJ1-2; maybe TRBD1 (5 bases). Germline loops: CDR1 PRHDT, CDR2 FYEKMQ (reference sequence). With 5 bases removed from V and 0 bases from J, the gap between germline ends came to 10 bases. The CDR3 totals 14 residues. The CDR3 spells CASSQRGANYGYTF. The CDR3 coding sequence is TGTGCCAGCAGCCAAAGGGGCGCTAACTATGGCTACACCTTC.

The chain links TRBV5-1 to TRBJ1-6; 7 nucleotides match TRBD1. Germline V gene lookup returns CDR1 SGHRS and CDR2 YFSETQ. The CDR3 runs to 15 residues. The junction had 0 bases not matched to a gene; V was cut back by 0 bases and J by 3 bases. CDR3 residues: CASSLGTGYNSPLHF. CDR3 in DNA: TGCGCCAGCAGCTTGGGGACAGGCTATAATTCACCCCTCCACTTT.

Written as DNA, the CDR3 is TGTGCCAGCAGTCCCATGGAGACCGGGACCCAGTACTTC. Encoded protein: CASSPMETGTQYF. This chain connects TRBV6-5 to TRBJ2-5; D unresolved. Looked up from germline, CDR1 is MNHEY and CDR2 is SVGAGI. The CDR3 loop spans 13 amino acids. V lost 5 bases, J lost 7 bases, and 14 bases lay in between.

The V call is TRBV4-1, the J call TRBJ1-4; weak D call: TRBD1 (5 bases). The V and J ends lost 2 bases and 7 bases respectively, with 8 bases between them. CDR3 length: 13 amino acids. The germline V gene has CDR1 MGHRA and CDR2 YSYEKL. CDR3 DNA sequence: TGCGCCAGCAGCCAAACTGGGGGTGAAAAACTGTTTTTT. Its protein is CASSQTGGEKLFF.

V is TRBV4-1 and J is TRBJ2-7; D call uncertain. The V end lost 2 bases, the J end lost 5 bases, and 16 bases lay between the germline ends. There are 15 residues in the CDR3. Germline V lookup: CDR1 MGHRA, CDR2 YSYEKL. The CDR3: CASSQTYAASHEQYF. CDR3 bases: TGCGCCAGCAGCCAAACGTACGCGGCTTCCCACGAGCAGTACTTC.

The rearrangement links TRBV11-2 to TRBJ2-7, with 8 nucleotides matching TRBD1. This CDR3 has 15 amino acids. CDR1 and CDR2 (germline): SGHAT, FQNNGV. With V trimmed by 5 bases and J by 6 bases, 12 bases remained unmatched. The CDR3 reads CASSLGQGVVREQYF. CDR3 nucleotide sequence: TGTGCCAGCAGCCTTGGACAGGGTGTTGTTCGCGAGCAGTACTTC.

J is TRBJ2-3 and V is TRBV5-6; D call uncertain. V dropped 6 bases and J dropped 1 base, with 15 bases sitting between them. The CDR3 extends over 15 amino acids. Germline CDR1 and CDR2: SGHDT and YYEEEE. Here the CDR3 reads CASIEAPFGTDTQYF. The CDR3 bases are TGTGCCAGCATCGAAGCGCCCTTTGGCACAGATACGCAGTATTTT.

This clone was counted once. Other DNA sequences in this sample translate to the same CDR3. V gene TRBV27 combines with J gene TRBJ1-2, with 8 bases matching TRBD1. J was trimmed by 3 bases and V by 6 bases; bases with no gene match: 3. Germline V lookup: CDR1 MNHEY, CDR2 SMNVEV (reference sequence). The CDR3 has 13 residues. The CDR3: CASSLQGDYGYTF. The CDR3 nucleotides are TGTGCCAGCAGCCTACAGGGGGACTATGGCTACACCTTC.

This sequence joins TRBV6-5 and TRBJ1-3; no clear D. The V and J ends lost 5 bases and 2 bases respectively, with 13 bases between them. This CDR3 spans 15 amino acids. CDR1 MNHEY and CDR2 SVGAGI come from the germline V gene. The CDR3 loop reads CASSTVSLTGNTIYF. CDR3 in DNA: TGTGCCAGCAGTACCGTCAGTTTAACTGGAAACACCATATATTTT.

The V call is TRBV7-6, the J call TRBJ2-3; D perhaps matches TRBD1 (5 bases). The CDR3 sequence is 18 residues long. CDR1 is SGHVS, CDR2 FNYEAQ, per germline. V was clipped by 0 bases and J by 0 bases, with 16 bases between them. In nucleotides, the CDR3 is TGTGCCAGCAGCTTAGCGGAAGGACAAAGAACTAGCACAGATACGCAGTATTTT. Its translation is CASSLAEGQRTSTDTQYF.

The chain carries TRBV6-9 and TRBJ1-6, with unresolved D. CDR3 size: 14 residues. The ends were cut back, 2 bases at V and 9 bases at J, with 11 bases in the middle. Germline values: CDR1 MNHGY, CDR2 SVAAGI. The CDR3 spells CASSYGAGGSPLHF. In DNA form, the CDR3 reads TGTGCCAGCAGTTATGGCGCAGGAGGTTCACCCCTCCACTTT.

The chain is built from TRBV4-1 and TRBJ2-7; D is possibly TRBD1 or TRBD2 (6 bases each). Trimming cost V 0 bases and J 9 bases, with 12 bases left between them. There are 13 residues in the CDR3. The germline CDR1 and CDR2 sequences are MGHRA and YSYEKL. CDR3 sequence: CASSQDQGGLQYF. The CDR3 DNA is TGCGCCAGCAGCCAAGACCAAGGGGGGCTGCAGTACTTC.

In its sample, this clone was seen once. V and J are TRBV9 and TRBJ2-1; 8 positions agree with TRBD2. CDR1 is SGDLS, CDR2 YYNGEE, per germline. Trimming removed 0 bases from V and 7 bases from J; junction bases left unmatched: 6. The CDR3 runs 15 residues. CDR3 region: CASSVDGGAGNEQFF. In DNA form, the CDR3 reads TGTGCCAGCAGCGTAGACGGGGGGGCCGGGAATGAGCAGTTCTTC. The variable domain in full, with the rest retrieved from reference TRBV9 and TRBJ2-1, is DSGVTQTPKHLITATGQRVTLRCSPRSGDLSVYWYQQSLDQGLQFLIQYYNGEERAKGNILERFSAQQFPDLHSELNLSSLELGDSALYFCASSVDGGAGNEQFFGPGTRLTVL.

Comments on this clone: Other nucleotide sequences in the sample specify the same CDR3. The CDR3 nucleotides are TGTGCCAGCAGTGAAGCGGCGGGAACAAGCTACGAGCAGTACTTC. Its protein product is CASSEAAGTSYEQYF. The gene calls are TRBV6-1 and TRBJ2-7; perhaps TRBD2 as D (6 bases). This CDR3 spans 15 amino acids. In germline, CDR1 is MNHNS, CDR2 SASEGT. Trimming stripped 0 bases from V and 3 bases from J, with 12 bases between.